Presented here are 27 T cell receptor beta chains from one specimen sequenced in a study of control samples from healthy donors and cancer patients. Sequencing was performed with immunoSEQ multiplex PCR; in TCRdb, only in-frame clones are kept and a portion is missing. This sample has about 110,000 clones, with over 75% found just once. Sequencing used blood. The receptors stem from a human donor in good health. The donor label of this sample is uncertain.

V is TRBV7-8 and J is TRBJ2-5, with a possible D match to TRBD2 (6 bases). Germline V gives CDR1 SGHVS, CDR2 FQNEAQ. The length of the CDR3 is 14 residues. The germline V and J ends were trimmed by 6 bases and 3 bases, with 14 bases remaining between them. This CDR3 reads CASRDRRGEETQYF. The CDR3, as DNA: TGTGCCAGCAGAGACCGGCGGGGAGAAGAGACCCAGTACTTC.

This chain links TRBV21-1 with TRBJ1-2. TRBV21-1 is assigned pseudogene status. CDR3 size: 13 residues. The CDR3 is CASIAQSNYGYTF. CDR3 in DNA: TGTGCCAGCATTGCTCAGAGTAACTATGGCTACACCTTC.

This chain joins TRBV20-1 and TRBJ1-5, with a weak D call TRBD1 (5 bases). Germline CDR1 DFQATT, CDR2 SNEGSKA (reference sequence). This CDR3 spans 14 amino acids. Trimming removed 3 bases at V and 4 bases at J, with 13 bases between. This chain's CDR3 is CSASTGTENQPQHF. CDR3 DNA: TGCAGTGCTAGTACCGGGACGGAGAATCAGCCCCAGCATTTT.

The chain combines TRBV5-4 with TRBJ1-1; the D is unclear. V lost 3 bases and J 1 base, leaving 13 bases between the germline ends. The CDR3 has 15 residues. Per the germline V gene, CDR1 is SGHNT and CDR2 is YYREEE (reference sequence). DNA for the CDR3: TGTGCCAGCAGCTCCCTCTTCCGAGCGAACACTGAAGCTTTCTTT. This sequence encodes CASSSLFRANTEAFF.

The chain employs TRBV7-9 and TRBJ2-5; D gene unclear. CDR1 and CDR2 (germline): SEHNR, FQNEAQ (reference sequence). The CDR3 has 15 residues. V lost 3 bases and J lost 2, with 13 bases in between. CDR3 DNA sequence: TGTGCCAGCAGCTTTTGGACGGCTGGACAAGAGACCCAGTACTTC. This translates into CASSFWTAGQETQYF.

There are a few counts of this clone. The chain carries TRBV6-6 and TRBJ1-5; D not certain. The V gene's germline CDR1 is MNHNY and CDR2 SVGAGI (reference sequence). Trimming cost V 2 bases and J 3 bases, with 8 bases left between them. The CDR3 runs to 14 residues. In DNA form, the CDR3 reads TGTGCCAGCAGTTACGAACAGTTCAATCAGCCCCAGCATTTT. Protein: CASSYEQFNQPQHF.

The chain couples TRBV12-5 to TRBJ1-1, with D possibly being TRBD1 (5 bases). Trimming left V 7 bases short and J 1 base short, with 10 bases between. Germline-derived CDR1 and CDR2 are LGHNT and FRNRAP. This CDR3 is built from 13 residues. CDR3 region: CASVVQGNTEAFF. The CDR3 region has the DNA TGTGCTAGTGTCGTTCAGGGGAACACTGAAGCTTTCTTT.

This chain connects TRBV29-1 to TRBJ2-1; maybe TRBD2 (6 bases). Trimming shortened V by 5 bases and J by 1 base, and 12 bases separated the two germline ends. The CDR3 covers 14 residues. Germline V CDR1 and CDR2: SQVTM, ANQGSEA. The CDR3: CSVQGGVSYNEQFF. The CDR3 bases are TGCAGCGTTCAGGGCGGGGTTTCCTACAATGAGCAGTTCTTC.

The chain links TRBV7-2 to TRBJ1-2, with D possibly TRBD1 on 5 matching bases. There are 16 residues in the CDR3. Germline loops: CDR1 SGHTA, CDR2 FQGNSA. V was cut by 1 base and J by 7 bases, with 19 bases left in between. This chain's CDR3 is CASSLGGLVQGFGYTF. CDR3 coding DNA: TGTGCCAGCAGCTTAGGGGGACTGGTTCAGGGTTTTGGCTACACCTTC. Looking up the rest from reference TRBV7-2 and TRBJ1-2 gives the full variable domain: GAGVSQSPSNKVTEKGKDVELRCDPISGHTALYWYRQSLGQGLEFLIYFQGNSAPDKSGLPSDRFSAERTGGSVSTLTIQRTQQEDSAVYLCASSLGGLVQGFGYTFGSGTRLTVV.

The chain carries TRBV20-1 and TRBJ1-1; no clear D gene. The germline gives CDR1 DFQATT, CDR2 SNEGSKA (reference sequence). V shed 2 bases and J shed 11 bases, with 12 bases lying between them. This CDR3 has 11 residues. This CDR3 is CSARHSRMAFF. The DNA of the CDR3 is TGCAGTGCTAGACATTCGAGGATGGCTTTCTTT.

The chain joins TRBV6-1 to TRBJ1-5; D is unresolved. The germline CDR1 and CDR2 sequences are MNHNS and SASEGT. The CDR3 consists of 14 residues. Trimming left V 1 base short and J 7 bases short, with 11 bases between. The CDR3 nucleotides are TGTGCCAGCAGTGAAGATGGGGTTTGGCAGCCCCAGCATTTT. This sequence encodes CASSEDGVWQPQHF.

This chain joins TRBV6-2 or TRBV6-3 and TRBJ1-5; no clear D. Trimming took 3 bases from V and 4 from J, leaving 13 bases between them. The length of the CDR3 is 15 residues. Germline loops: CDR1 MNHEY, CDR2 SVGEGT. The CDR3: CASSYRPSANQPQHF. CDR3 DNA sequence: TGTGCCAGCAGTTATAGGCCATCCGCTAATCAGCCCCAGCATTTT.

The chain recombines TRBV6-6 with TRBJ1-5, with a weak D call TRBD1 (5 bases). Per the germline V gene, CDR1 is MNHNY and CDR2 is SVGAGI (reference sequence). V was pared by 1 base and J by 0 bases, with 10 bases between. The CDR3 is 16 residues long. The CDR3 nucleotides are TGTGCCAGCAGTTACTTCCCCAGGGATAGCAATCAGCCCCAGCATTTT. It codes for CASSYFPRDSNQPQHF.

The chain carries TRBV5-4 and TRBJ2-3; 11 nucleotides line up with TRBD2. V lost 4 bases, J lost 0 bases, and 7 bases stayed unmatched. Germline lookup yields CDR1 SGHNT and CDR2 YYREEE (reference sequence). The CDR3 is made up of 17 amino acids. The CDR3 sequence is CASSVPLAGGSTDTQYF. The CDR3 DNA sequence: TGTGCCAGCAGCGTGCCTCTAGCGGGGGGCAGCACAGATACGCAGTATTTT.

The CDR3 bases are TGCGCCAGCAGTGACGGTGGACAGAACACCGGGGAGCTGTTTTTT. This sequence encodes CASSDGGQNTGELFF. V usage is TRBV10-1 and J usage is TRBJ2-2; TRBD1 might be the D (5 bases). V lost 3 bases and J 1 base, leaving 9 bases between the germline ends. The germline V gene has CDR1 WNHNN and CDR2 SYGVQD (reference sequence). CDR3 length: 15 amino acids.

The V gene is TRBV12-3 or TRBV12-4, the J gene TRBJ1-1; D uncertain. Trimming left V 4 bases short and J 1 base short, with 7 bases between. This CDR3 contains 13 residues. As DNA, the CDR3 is TGTGCCAGCAGTTCTCAGGAGAACACTGAAGCTTTCTTT. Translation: CASSSQENTEAFF.

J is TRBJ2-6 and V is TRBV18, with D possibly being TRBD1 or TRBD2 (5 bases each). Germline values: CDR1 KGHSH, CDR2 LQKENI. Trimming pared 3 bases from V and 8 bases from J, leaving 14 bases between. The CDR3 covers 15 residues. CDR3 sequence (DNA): TGTGCCAGCTCACCGTCGGGACCGCGTCCCAACGTCCTGACTTTC. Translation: CASSPSGPRPNVLTF.

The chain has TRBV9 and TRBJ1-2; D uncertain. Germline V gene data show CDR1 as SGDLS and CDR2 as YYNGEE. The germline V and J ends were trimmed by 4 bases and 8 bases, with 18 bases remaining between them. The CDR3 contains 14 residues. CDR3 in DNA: TGTGCCAGCAGCACCGGGCCCCTAGCCGGGGGCTACACCTTC. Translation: CASSTGPLAGGYTF. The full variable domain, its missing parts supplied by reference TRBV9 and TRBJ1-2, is DSGVTQTPKHLITATGQRVTLRCSPRSGDLSVYWYQQSLDQGLQFLIQYYNGEERAKGNILERFSAQQFPDLHSELNLSSLELGDSALYFCASSTGPLAGGYTFGSGTRLTVV.

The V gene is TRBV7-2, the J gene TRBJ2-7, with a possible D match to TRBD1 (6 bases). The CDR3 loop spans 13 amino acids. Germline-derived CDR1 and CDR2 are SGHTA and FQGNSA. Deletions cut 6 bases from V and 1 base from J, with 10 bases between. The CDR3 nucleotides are TGTGCCAGCAGGACACAGGGTTCCTACGAGCAGTACTTC. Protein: CASRTQGSYEQYF.

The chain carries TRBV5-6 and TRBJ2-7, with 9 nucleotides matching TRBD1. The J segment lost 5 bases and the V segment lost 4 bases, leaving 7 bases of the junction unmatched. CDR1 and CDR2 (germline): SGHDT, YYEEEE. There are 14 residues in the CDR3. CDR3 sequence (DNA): TGTGCCAGCAGCCCACAGGGGGCGATTAACGAGCAGTACTTC. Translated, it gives CASSPQGAINEQYF.

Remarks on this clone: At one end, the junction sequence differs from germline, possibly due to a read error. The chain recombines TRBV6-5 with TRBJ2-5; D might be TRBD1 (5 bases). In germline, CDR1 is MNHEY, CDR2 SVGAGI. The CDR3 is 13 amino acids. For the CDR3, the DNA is TGTGCCAGCAGTTACTCGAAACTGGCCCCAGGGCACTTC. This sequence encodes CASSYSKLAPGHF.

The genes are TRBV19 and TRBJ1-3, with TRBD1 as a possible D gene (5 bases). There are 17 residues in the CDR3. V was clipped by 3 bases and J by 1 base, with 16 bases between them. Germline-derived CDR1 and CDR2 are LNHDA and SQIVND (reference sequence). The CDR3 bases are TGTGCCAGTAGTATCCTCATGGGGCCCGCATCTGGAAACACCATATATTTT. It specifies CASSILMGPASGNTIYF.

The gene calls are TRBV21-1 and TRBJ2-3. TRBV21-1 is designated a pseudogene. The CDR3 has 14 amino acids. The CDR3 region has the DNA TGTGCCAGCAGCAAAGCGCCACGCACAGATACGCAGTATTTT. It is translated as CASSKAPRTDTQYF.

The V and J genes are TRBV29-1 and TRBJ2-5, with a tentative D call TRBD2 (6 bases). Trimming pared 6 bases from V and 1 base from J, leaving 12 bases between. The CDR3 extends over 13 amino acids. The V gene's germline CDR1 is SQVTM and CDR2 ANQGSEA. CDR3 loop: CSVNGEVQETQYF. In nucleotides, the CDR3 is TGCAGCGTGAACGGGGAGGTCCAAGAGACCCAGTACTTC. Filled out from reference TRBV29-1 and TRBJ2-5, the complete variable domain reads SAVISQKPSRDICQRGTSLTIQCQVDSQVTMMFWYRQQPGQSLTLIATANQGSEATYESGFVIDKFPISRPNLTFSTLTVSNMSPEDSSIYLCSVNGEVQETQYFGPGTRLLVL.

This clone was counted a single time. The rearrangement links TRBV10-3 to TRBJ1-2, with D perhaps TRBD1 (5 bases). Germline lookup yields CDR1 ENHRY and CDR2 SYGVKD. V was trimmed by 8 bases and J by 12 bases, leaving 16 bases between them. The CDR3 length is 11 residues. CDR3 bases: TGTGCCATCGGCGTTCAGGGTGAGGACACCTTC. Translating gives CAIGVQGEDTF.

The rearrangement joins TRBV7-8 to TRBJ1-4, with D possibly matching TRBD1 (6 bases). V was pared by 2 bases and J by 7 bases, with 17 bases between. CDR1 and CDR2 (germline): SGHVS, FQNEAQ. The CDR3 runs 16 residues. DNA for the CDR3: TGTGCCAGCAGCTTACCGGGGGCAGGGGTTGGTGAAAAACTGTTTTTT. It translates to CASSLPGAGVGEKLFF.

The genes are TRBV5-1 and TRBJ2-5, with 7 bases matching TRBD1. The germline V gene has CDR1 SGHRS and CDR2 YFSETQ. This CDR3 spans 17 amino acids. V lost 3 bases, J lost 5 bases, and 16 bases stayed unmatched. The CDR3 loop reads CASSWLPGTDLGETQYF. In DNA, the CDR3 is TGCGCCAGCAGCTGGTTGCCCGGGACAGATTTGGGGGAGACCCAGTACTTC.